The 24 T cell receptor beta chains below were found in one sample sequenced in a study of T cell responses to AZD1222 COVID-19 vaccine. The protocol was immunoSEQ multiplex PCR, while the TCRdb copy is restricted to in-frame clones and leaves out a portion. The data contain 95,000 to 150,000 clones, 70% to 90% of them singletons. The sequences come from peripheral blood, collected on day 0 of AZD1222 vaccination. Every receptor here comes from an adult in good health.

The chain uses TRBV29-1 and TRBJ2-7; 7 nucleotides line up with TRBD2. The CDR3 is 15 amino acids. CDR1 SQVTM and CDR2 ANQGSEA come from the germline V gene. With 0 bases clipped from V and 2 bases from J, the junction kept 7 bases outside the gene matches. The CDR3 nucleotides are TGCAGCGTTGAAGATGGGCGGGGGTTGGCCTACGAGCAGTACTTC. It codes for CSVEDGRGLAYEQYF.

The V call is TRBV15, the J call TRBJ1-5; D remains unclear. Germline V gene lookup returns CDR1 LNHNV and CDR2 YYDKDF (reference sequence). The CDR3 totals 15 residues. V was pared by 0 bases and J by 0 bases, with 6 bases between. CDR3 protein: CATSRDMDSNQPQHF. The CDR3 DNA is TGTGCCACCAGCAGAGATATGGATAGCAATCAGCCCCAGCATTTT.

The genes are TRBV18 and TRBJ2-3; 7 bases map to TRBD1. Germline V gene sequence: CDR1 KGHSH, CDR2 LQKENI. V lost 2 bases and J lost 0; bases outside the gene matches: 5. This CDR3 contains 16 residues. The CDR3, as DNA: TGTGCCAGCTCACCATTGGGACAGTCTAGCACAGATACGCAGTATTTT. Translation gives CASSPLGQSSTDTQYF.

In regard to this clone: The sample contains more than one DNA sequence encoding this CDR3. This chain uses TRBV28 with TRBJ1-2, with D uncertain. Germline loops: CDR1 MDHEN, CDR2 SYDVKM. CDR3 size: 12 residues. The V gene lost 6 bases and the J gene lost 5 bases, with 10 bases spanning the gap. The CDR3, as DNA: TGTGCCAGCAGCTCTGGGTCTTATGGCTACACCTTC. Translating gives CASSSGSYGYTF.

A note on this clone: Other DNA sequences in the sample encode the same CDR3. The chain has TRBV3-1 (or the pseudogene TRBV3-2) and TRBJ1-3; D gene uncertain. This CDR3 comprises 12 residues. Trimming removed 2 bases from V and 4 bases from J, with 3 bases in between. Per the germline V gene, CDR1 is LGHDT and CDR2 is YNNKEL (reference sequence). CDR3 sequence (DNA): TGTGCCAGCAGCCAACGAGGAAACACCATATATTTT. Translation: CASSQRGNTIYF.

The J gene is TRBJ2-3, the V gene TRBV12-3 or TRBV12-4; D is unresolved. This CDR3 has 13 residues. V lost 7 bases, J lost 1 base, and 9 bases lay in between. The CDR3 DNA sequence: TGTGCCAGCACCTTCCTCGGCACAGATACGCAGTATTTT. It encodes CASTFLGTDTQYF.

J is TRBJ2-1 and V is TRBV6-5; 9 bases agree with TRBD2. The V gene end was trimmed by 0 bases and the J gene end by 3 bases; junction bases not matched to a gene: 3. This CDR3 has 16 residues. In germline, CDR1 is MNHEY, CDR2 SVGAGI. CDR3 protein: CASSYSAGGYYNEQFF. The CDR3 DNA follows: TGTGCCAGCAGTTACTCAGCGGGGGGATACTACAATGAGCAGTTCTTC.

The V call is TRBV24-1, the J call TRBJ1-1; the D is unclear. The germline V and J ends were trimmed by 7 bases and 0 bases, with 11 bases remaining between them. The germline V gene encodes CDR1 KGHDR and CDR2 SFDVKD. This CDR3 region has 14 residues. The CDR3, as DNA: TGTGCCACCAGCTTCGCAGGCATGAACACTGAAGCTTTCTTT. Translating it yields CATSFAGMNTEAFF.

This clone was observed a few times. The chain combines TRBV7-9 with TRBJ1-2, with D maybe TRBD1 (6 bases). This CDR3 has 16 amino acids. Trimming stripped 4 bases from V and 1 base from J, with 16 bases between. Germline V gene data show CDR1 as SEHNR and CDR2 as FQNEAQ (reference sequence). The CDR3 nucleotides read TGTGCCAGCAGCTCTTGGAACCGGGACATTAACTATGGCTACACCTTC. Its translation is CASSSWNRDINYGYTF. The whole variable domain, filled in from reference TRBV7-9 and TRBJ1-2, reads DTGVSQNPRHKITKRGQNVTFRCDPISEHNRLYWYRQTLGQGPEFLTYFQNEAQLEKSRLLSDRFSAERPKGSFSTLEIQRTEQGDSAMYLCASSSWNRDINYGYTFGSGTRLTVV.

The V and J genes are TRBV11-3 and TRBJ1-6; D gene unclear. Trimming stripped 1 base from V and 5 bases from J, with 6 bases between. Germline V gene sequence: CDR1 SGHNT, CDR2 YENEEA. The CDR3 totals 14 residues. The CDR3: CASSLGADNSPLHF. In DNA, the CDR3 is TGTGCCAGCAGCTTAGGGGCGGATAATTCACCCCTCCACTTT.

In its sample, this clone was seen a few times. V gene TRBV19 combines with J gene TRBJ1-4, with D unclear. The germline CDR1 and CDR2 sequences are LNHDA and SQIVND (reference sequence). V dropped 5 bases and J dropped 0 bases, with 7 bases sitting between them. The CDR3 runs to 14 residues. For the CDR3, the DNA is TGTGCCAGTAGTGTCGGTACAACTAATGAAAAACTGTTTTTT. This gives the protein CASSVGTTNEKLFF.

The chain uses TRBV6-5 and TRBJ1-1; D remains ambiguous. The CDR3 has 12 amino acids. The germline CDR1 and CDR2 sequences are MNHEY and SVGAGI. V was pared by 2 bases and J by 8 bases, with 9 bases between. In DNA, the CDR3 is TGTGCCAGCAGTTACCGGACCGGGGAAGCTTTCTTT. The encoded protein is CASSYRTGEAFF.

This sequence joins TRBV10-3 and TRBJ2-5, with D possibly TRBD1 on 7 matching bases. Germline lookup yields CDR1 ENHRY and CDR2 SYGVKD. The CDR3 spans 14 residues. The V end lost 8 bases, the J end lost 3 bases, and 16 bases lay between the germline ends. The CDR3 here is CAIRERQGKETQYF. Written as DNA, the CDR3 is TGTGCCATCCGGGAGAGACAGGGTAAAGAGACCCAGTACTTC.

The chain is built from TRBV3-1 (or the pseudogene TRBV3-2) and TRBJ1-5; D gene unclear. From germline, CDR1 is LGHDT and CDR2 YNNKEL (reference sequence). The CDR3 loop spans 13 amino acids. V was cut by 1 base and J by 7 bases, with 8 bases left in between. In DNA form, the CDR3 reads TGTGCCAGCAGCCAAGGGGTATTCCAGCCCCAGCATTTT. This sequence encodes CASSQGVFQPQHF.

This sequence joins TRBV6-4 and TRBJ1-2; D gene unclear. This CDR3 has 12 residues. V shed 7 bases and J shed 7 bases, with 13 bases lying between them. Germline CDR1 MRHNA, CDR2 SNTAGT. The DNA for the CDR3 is TGTGCCAGCATCAGGTTGCGATCTGGCTACACCTTC. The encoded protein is CASIRLRSGYTF.

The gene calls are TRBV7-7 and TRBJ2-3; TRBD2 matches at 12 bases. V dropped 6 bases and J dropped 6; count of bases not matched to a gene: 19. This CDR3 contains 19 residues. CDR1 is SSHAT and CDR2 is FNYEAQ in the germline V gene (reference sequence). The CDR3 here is CASSLLPVTSGGRPDTQYF. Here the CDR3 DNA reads TGTGCCAGCAGTTTACTCCCGGTGACTAGCGGGGGACGTCCGGATACGCAGTATTTT.

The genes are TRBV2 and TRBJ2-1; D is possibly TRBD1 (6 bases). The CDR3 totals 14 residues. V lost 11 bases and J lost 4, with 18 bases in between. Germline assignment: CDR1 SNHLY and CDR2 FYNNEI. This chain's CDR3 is CACRGTQAYNEQFF. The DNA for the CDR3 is TGTGCCTGCCGAGGGACACAAGCTTACAATGAGCAGTTCTTC.

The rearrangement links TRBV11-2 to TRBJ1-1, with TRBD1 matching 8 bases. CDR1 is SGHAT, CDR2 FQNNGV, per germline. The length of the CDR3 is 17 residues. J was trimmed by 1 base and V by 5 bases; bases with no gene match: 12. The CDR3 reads CASSPWTGLVENTEAFF. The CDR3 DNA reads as TGTGCCAGCAGCCCCTGGACAGGGTTAGTTGAGAACACTGAAGCTTTCTTT.

The CDR3 reads CASSGGQGNQPQHF. Here the CDR3 DNA reads TGTGCCAGCAGCGGAGGACAGGGCAATCAGCCCCAGCATTTT. This rearrangement joins TRBV9 to TRBJ1-5; 7 bases are a match to TRBD1. The CDR3 contains 14 residues. Germline V gene data show CDR1 as SGDLS and CDR2 as YYNGEE. After removal of 3 bases from V and 2 bases from J, the junction contained 2 bases not matched to a gene.

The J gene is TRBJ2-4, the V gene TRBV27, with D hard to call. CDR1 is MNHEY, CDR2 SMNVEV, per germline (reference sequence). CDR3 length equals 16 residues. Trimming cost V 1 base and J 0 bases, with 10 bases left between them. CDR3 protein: CASSLFLETAKNIQYF. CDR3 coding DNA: TGTGCCAGCAGTTTATTTTTGGAAACAGCCAAAAACATTCAGTACTTC.

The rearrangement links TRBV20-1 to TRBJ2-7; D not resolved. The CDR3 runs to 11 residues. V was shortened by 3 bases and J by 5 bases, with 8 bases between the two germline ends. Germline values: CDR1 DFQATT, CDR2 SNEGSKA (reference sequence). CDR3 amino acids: CSASTYDEQYF. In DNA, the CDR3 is TGCAGTGCTAGCACATATGACGAGCAGTACTTC.

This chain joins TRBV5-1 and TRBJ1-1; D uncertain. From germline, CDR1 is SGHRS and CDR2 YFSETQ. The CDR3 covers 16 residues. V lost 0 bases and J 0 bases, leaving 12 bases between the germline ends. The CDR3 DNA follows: TGCGCCAGCAGCTTGGCGCAGGCGGGCCTGAACACTGAAGCTTTCTTT. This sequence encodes CASSLAQAGLNTEAFF.

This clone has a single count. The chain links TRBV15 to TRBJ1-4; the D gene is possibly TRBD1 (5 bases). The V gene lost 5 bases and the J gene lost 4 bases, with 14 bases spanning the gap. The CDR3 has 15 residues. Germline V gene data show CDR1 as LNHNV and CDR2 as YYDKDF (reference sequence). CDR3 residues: CATSRTGPFNEKLFF. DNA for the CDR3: TGTGCCACCAGCCGAACAGGCCCCTTTAATGAAAAACTGTTTTTT.

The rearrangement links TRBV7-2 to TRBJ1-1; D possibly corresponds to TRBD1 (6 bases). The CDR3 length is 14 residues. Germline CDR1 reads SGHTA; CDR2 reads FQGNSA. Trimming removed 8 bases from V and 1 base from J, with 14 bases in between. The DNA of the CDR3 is TGTGCCAGCGTCCGTGGGGGCACGAACACTGAAGCTTTCTTT. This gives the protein CASVRGGTNTEAFF.